This entry is about one TCR beta chain. This clone was observed a few times. No antigen is known for it. Within one base of it there is no much larger clone, and no base qualities were kept. Measured from the cysteine to the phenylalanine, the CDR3 is 14 residues long. Only CDR3 DNA is held: 42 bases, read in frame from base 1. The germline V gene sets CDR1 to SGHTA and CDR2 to FQGNSA. V lost 5 bases and J lost 10 bases; the stretch between them is 19 bases long. In total, about 650 healthy bone marrow donors made up the cohort. Cohort members were all nominally healthy when sampled, although unrecorded immune exposures were likely present. The donor was CMV seropositive and belonged to the group of 250 to 350 seropositive cohort members. Each donor provided a peripheral blood sample, and peripheral blood mononuclear cells were used for TCR beta sequencing. Genomic DNA was extracted from the blood cell samples with the Qiagen DNeasy Blood Extraction Kit.

Library prep was done by the immunoSEQ multiplex PCR assay. For the multiplex PCR, a mixture combining 60 forward primers for TCR Vbeta segments and 13 reverse primers for TCR Jbeta segments was used. The CDR3 region of rearranged TCR beta genes was amplified from genomic DNA with a multiplex PCR assay. The Illumina HiSeq System was used to sequence the amplified TCR beta libraries as 87-base-pair reads. Processing in the source paper ran as follows. A later analysis counted 65 million to 90 million unique TCR beta chains across the 690 or so repertoires, and approximately 11 million of these chains were shared by at least two donors. Raw reads were error-corrected and collapsed into unique sequences by a nearest-neighbor algorithm in which closely related sequences were merged to remove PCR and sequencing errors. CDR3 sequences were aligned to IMGT reference sequences to assign V, D and J gene segments. For a sequence to be retained, a match of at least six nucleotides was required to both a V gene segment and a J gene segment. Rearrangements were called productive when the CDR3 lacked stop codons and stayed in frame with V and J; all others were non-productive. Following IMGT convention, CDR3 was defined as the stretch from the second conserved V-encoded cysteine to the conserved J-encoded phenylalanine. The earlier analysis of about 620 of the donors excluded sequences that lacked an unambiguous match to a single V gene segment. An earlier analysis of several hundred of the donors called V segments functional above 56.7% productive rearrangements and segregating when the between-donor standard deviation exceeded 5%. To diagnose cytomegalovirus status from the catalog of TCR beta chain sequences, a statistical classification framework was built. V and J gene assignment, in a later analysis, came from comparing TCR nucleotide sequences with IMGT/GENE-DB human TR gene sequences. A later analysis assigned CDR3 sequences and most-parsimonious VDJ recombination scenarios with the TCRdist pipeline. In a later analysis, every TCR beta chain was defined by the combination of its CDR3 amino acid sequence and its V-gene family, and reads without a unique V-gene family were dropped. As a way to deal with suspected cross-contamination and a sequencing artifact, a later analysis dropped 450 to 700 nucleotide sequences that were highly shared and had low generation probability. A later analysis calculated a clonal expansion index for each public chain from normalized within-repertoire ranks of inferred template counts. A later analysis computed generation probabilities with a VDJ recombination model fitted to out-of-frame rearrangements, and checked the results against IGoR. A later analysis scored TCR-TCR, TCR-HLA and TCR-CMV co-occurrence with hypergeometric tests, applying a repertoire-size bias correction to TCR pairs. A later analysis estimated false discovery rates by permuting HLA or CMV assignments 20 times. In a later analysis, co-occurring TCRs were grouped using DBSCAN, with TCRdist sequence similarity added in when clustering inside HLA-allele-positive subsets. Repertoires with fewer than 30,000 or more than 120,000 public chains were left out of co-occurrence clustering, as were roughly five repertoires with anomalous nucleotide sharing. This immuneACCESS table, as held by TCRdb, lists in-frame sequences with V and J called but not all clones. Of the missing ones, under half trace to an unresolved V gene in checked studies; the others have no known cause. That table is the source of V, J and clone size, and D and trimming were worked out from the DNA. The sample table records more than 85,000 clones; 65% to 75% of these occur just once. The ten largest clonotypes hold 4.5% to 5% of the sample.

The data belong to a study of cytomegalovirus exposure and HLA in healthy donors (dated by TCRdb to about 2017). General notes on the study: According to an earlier analysis of 550 to 750 of the donors, some 180 million T cells yielded 120 million or so unique TCR beta sequences and about 300 Gb of sequence data. Roughly 300 gigabases of sequencing data and 70 million to 100 million unique TCR sequences made up an early release that covered some 640 HLA-typed donors. The genetic ancestry cluster associated with self-reported Caucasian donors included 81% of the roughly 360 genotyped donors. The study aimed to test whether signatures of past pathogen exposure could be identified by cataloging public T cell receptors. Using immunosequencing, the study profiled T cell repertoires from 500 to 800 subjects and related those repertoires to cytomegalovirus serostatus. Along with the roughly 700-subject first cohort, a separate validation cohort of over a hundred different subjects was used. To predict cytomegalovirus infection status, the study combined high-throughput TCR immunosequencing, statistical association of individual TCRs with disease status, and machine learning. To study patterns of TCR occurrence, a later analysis re-analyzed previously published TCR beta repertoires from 700 or so donors and added high-resolution HLA genotyping. In the later analysis, no new phenotypic data were used to find candidate immune exposures; instead, reliance was placed on TCR beta sequences and their occurrence across donors. An earlier analysis of fewer than 750 of the donors used high-throughput TCR beta sequencing to judge whether each TCR beta V gene segment behaved as functional or pseudogenic. Alongside the repertoire data, information on donor age, sex, ethnicity and CMV serostatus was compiled. A later genetic analysis used genome-wide SNP genotypes for about 60% of the roughly 700 donors, treating that subset as a discovery cohort. Every repertoire in the discovery cohort had been generated on one and the same sequencing platform. HLA typing included class I and class II loci at four-digit resolution. Typing coverage differed by locus: A, B, C, DRB1 and DQB1 were typed in about 620-640 donors, DQA1 in about 500, DPA1 in nearly 610, and DPB1 in approximately 450. Five DR-DQ haplotypes were treated as single units for association and clustering because of strong linkage in the cohort. Across 398 genotyped donors of the cohort, an average of approximately 200,000 unique TCR beta nucleotide sequences per donor were sequenced, and approximately 17% of those sequences were non-productive. Broader findings and caveats from the paper: Some IMGT-functional V segments, including TRBV6-2 and TRBV6-3, could not be told apart with the 87-base-pair reads, so those segments were excluded. In an earlier analysis of fewer than 700 of the donors, most TCR beta V segments appeared in productive rearrangements about 87% or about 30% of the time, broadly matching IMGT annotations. A total of roughly 160 TCR beta chains were listed by the study as associated with cytomegalovirus. According to a later analysis, parvovirus B19, influenza, CMV and Epstein-Barr virus appeared linked to several top co-occurrence clusters. A cluster of highly shared sequence variants was judged likely to be a technical artifact of the sequencing pipeline. Because counts were too low, seventeen rarely observed V segments, including chromosome 9 orphons, were left out of the earlier analysis of a few hundred of the donors. The cohort was sequenced for TCR beta chains only, and without alpha or paired-chain data the features that could be detected were limited. The only immune exposure information available for the cohort was CMV serostatus. In a later analysis, HLA-associated TCR beta chains were found to be more clonally expanded and to have lower generation probabilities than equally common non-associated chains. Strong co-occurrence of HLA alleles, especially DR and DQ, made assigning TCR associations to individual alleles difficult. Linkage disequilibrium might explain the correlated functional status among segregating V segments, but an unknown experimental factor could not be ruled out. While some public TCRs were present in many individuals, most TCR sequences turned up only very rarely across donors. In vitro tests confirmed that three of the cytomegalovirus-associated TCR beta chains recognize cytomegalovirus antigens. In a later genetic analysis, a missense DCLRE1C variant was associated with V-gene and J-gene trimming of TCR beta chains, and the association was replicated in an independent cohort. A further reported finding was that TCR beta sequences accurately predicted the HLA-A and HLA-B alleles for most subjects in the first cohort. The classifier was reported to diagnose cytomegalovirus status with high specificity and sensitivity in both the original and validation cohorts. According to a later analysis, most CMV-associated TCR beta chains appeared to be HLA-restricted, and the HLA associations seemed to be driven largely by CMV exposure. According to the authors, the approach could potentially be generalized to other disease states and immunological phenotypes. In a later analysis, TCR association rates were found to vary across HLA loci, with the most associated TCRs seen for DRB1 alleles and the fewest for HLA-C alleles. A later genetic analysis reported fewer N-insertions in productive TCRs among donors in an Asian-associated ancestry cluster than the approximately 670-donor mean. Specific HLA alleles were associated with 18,000 or so TCR beta sequences at a false discovery rate of 0.05 in a later analysis. Because some donors lacked HLA typing at each locus, the association tests relied only on the typed subset. The presence/absence analyses assumed that sequencing depth was roughly uniform across donors, and that assumption may not be true.

The rearrangement joined TRBV7-2 to TRBJ2-3, with TRBD2 as a weak D call on 7 bases. The sample comprised PBMCs. The sequence was obtained from a woman younger than 35 in good health and CMV-seropositive. The DNA sequence follows: TGTGCCAGCAGCCCGGGGAGGGGGAGGACCTCGCAGTATTTT. The encoded protein is CASSPGRGRTSQYF.